The subject of this entry is one T cell receptor beta chain. Its antigen remains undetermined. Base qualities are missing; no much larger clone stands one base away. The data derive from a study of cytomegalovirus exposure and HLA in healthy donors (dated by TCRdb to about 2017). Regarding the research as a whole: An earlier analysis of several hundred of the donors reported approximately 270 Gb of sequence data and 117 million unique TCR beta sequences from roughly 200 million T cells. Roughly 300 gigabases of sequencing data and approximately 92 million unique TCR sequences made up an early release that covered under 750 HLA-typed donors. HLA typing included class I and class II loci at four-digit resolution. The study aimed to test whether cataloging public T cell receptors could reveal signatures of past pathogen exposure. Several DR-DQ haplotypes were treated as single units for association and clustering because of strong linkage in the cohort. In an earlier analysis of over 550 of the donors, high-throughput TCR beta sequencing was used to judge whether each TCR beta V gene segment behaved as functional or pseudogenic. Of the 300 to 500 genotyped donors, roughly 76% were placed in the genetic ancestry cluster associated with self-reported Caucasian donors. Typing coverage differed by locus: A, B, C, DRB1 and DQB1 were typed in roughly 620-640 donors, DQA1 in about 510, DPA1 in over 600, and DPB1 in 400 to 480. Besides the first cohort of 500 to 700 subjects, a separate validation cohort made up of about 120 different subjects was used. In a later analysis, previously published TCR beta repertoires from 500 to 750 donors were re-analyzed and high-resolution HLA genotyping was added so that TCR occurrence patterns could be studied. On average, around 230,000 unique TCR beta nucleotide sequences were sequenced per donor among fewer than 500 genotyped donors of the cohort, with 15% to 20% of those sequences being non-productive. A later genetic analysis used genome-wide SNP genotypes for about 65% of the 666 donors, treating that subset as a discovery cohort. To predict cytomegalovirus infection status, the study combined high-throughput TCR immunosequencing, statistical association of individual TCRs with disease status, and machine learning. Donor age, sex, ethnicity and CMV serostatus were collected together with the repertoire data. Every repertoire in the discovery cohort had been generated on one and the same sequencing platform. The study used immunosequencing to profile the T cell repertoires of 666 subjects and linked those repertoires to cytomegalovirus serostatus. Rather than using new phenotypic data, the later analysis identified candidate immune exposures from TCR beta sequences and from how often those sequences occurred across donors. The paper as a whole reports these results and caveats: In this cohort, only TCR beta chains were sequenced, and detectable features were limited by the absence of alpha or paired-chain data. A group of highly shared sequence variants was considered likely to be a technical artifact of the sequencing pipeline. In vitro tests confirmed that a few of the cytomegalovirus-associated TCR beta chains recognize cytomegalovirus antigens. Most TCR sequences were observed very rarely across donors, whereas some public TCRs were present in many individuals. Assigning TCR associations to individual alleles was difficult when HLA alleles, especially DR and DQ, strongly co-occurred. Most CMV-associated TCR beta chains appeared to be HLA-restricted in a later analysis, and the HLA associations seemed to be driven largely by CMV exposure. The 87-base-pair reads could not distinguish some IMGT-functional V segments, including TRBV6-2 and TRBV6-3, so those segments were excluded. The study listed 150 to 200 TCR beta chains as associated with cytomegalovirus. For the cohort, immune exposure information was limited to CMV serostatus. Linkage disequilibrium might explain the correlated functional status among segregating V segments, but an unknown experimental factor could not be excluded. In a later analysis, TCR association rates were found to vary across HLA loci, with the most associated TCRs seen for DRB1 alleles and the fewest for HLA-C alleles. The authors suggested that the approach could potentially be extended to other disease states and immunological phenotypes. Because HLA typing was missing for some donors at each locus, association tests included only the typed subset. In a later analysis, several top co-occurrence clusters were reported to appear linked to parvovirus B19, influenza, CMV and Epstein-Barr virus. Sequencing depth was assumed to be roughly uniform across donors in the presence/absence analyses, though that assumption may not hold. Cytomegalovirus status was reported to be diagnosed by the classifier with high specificity and sensitivity in both the original and validation cohorts. In a later analysis, HLA-associated TCR beta chains were found to be more clonally expanded and to have lower generation probabilities than equally common non-associated chains. Specific HLA alleles were associated with over 15,000 TCR beta sequences at a false discovery rate of 0.05 in a later analysis. In a later genetic analysis, fewer N-insertions in productive TCRs were reported among donors in an Asian-associated ancestry cluster than the roughly 640-donor mean. A further reported finding was that TCR beta sequences accurately predicted the HLA-A and HLA-B alleles for most subjects in the first cohort. Because counts were too low, more than 15 rarely observed V segments, including chromosome 9 orphons, were left out of the earlier analysis of a few hundred of the donors. An earlier analysis of approximately 570 of the donors showed that most TCR beta V segments appeared in productive rearrangements either about 87% or about 30% of the time, which broadly matched IMGT annotations. V-gene and J-gene trimming of TCR beta chains was associated with a missense DCLRE1C variant in a later genetic analysis, and the association was replicated in an independent cohort.

The library was generated by the immunoSEQ multiplex PCR assay. For the multiplex PCR, a mixture combining 60 forward primers for TCR Vbeta segments and 13 reverse primers for TCR Jbeta segments was used. Amplification of the CDR3 region of rearranged TCR beta genes was performed with a multiplex PCR assay on genomic DNA. On the Illumina HiSeq System, the amplified TCR beta libraries were sequenced as 87-base-pair reads. Processing in the source paper ran as follows. In a later analysis, tens of millions of unique TCR beta chains were counted across the 500 to 850 repertoires, and roughly 10 million of these chains were shared by at least two donors. To remove PCR and sequencing errors, raw reads were error-corrected and collapsed into unique sequences using a nearest-neighbor algorithm that merged closely related sequences. CDR3 sequences were aligned to IMGT reference sequences to assign V, D and J gene segments. For a sequence to be retained, a match of at least six nucleotides to both a V gene segment and a J gene segment was required. A rearrangement counted as productive if the CDR3 had no stop codons and remained in frame with V and J, and every other rearrangement counted as non-productive. CDR3 was defined according to IMGT convention as the region running from the second conserved V-encoded cysteine to the conserved J-encoded phenylalanine. Sequences without an unambiguous match to a single V gene segment were excluded from the earlier analysis of about 600 of the donors. In an earlier analysis of some 590 of the donors, a V segment was called functional when productive rearrangements were above 56.7%, and segregating when the standard deviation between donors exceeded 5%. A statistical classification framework was developed to diagnose cytomegalovirus status using the catalog of TCR beta chain sequences. A later analysis assigned V and J genes by comparing TCR nucleotide sequences with IMGT/GENE-DB human TR gene sequences. A later analysis assigned CDR3 sequences and most-parsimonious VDJ recombination scenarios with the TCRdist pipeline. In a later analysis, each TCR beta chain was defined by its CDR3 amino acid sequence together with its V-gene family, and reads lacking a unique V-gene family were excluded. A later analysis removed several hundred highly shared, low-generation-probability nucleotide sequences to deal with suspected cross-contamination and a sequencing artifact. For each public chain, a later analysis derived a clonal expansion index from normalized ranks of inferred template counts within each repertoire. In a later analysis, generation probabilities were computed using a VDJ recombination model fitted to out-of-frame rearrangements, and the results were checked against IGoR. A later analysis scored TCR-TCR, TCR-HLA and TCR-CMV co-occurrence with hypergeometric tests, applying a repertoire-size bias correction to TCR pairs. A later analysis estimated false discovery rates by permuting HLA or CMV assignments 20 times. In a later analysis, co-occurring TCRs were grouped with DBSCAN, and TCRdist sequence similarity was added when clustering was performed within HLA-allele-positive subsets. For co-occurrence clustering, repertoires with fewer than 30,000 or more than 120,000 public chains were excluded, along with a handful of repertoires with anomalous nucleotide sharing. TCRdb limited this immuneACCESS table to in-frame rearrangements with V and J called. A share of clones is missing; checked studies link under half to unresolved V genes, and the rest is unexplained. The V and J calls and the clone size are those of that table, but D and trimming were determined from the DNA. Counted in this sample were around 150,000 clones; around three quarters of them appeared once. The top ten clones comprise approximately 4.3% of the sample.

For CDR1 and CDR2, the germline V gene lists SGDLS and YYNGEE. Relative to germline, V is missing 4 bases and J is missing 5 bases, with 11 bases of the junction outside any gene match. The CDR3 goes from the cysteine to the phenylalanine over 15 residues. The sequence is cut down to CDR3 DNA, 45 bases in frame from base 1. In total, 500 to 700 healthy bone marrow donors made up the cohort. All cohort members were sampled while nominally healthy, although unrecorded immune exposures were likely present. Of the 700 or so cohort members, about 280 had positive CMV serostatus and 350 to 450 had negative CMV serostatus, and CMV serostatus was not recorded for the donor. A peripheral blood sample was provided by each donor, and peripheral blood mononuclear cells were used for TCR beta sequencing. The Qiagen DNeasy Blood Extraction Kit was used to extract genomic DNA from the blood cell samples.

Material: PBMCs. The rearranged segments are TRBV9 and TRBJ1-1; TRBD1 lines up with 7 middle nucleotides. This clonotype was obtained from a young man in good health. CDR3 region: CASSLQGISGTEAFF. The DNA is TGTGCCAGCAGCCTACAGGGGATCAGTGGGACTGAAGCTTTCTTT.